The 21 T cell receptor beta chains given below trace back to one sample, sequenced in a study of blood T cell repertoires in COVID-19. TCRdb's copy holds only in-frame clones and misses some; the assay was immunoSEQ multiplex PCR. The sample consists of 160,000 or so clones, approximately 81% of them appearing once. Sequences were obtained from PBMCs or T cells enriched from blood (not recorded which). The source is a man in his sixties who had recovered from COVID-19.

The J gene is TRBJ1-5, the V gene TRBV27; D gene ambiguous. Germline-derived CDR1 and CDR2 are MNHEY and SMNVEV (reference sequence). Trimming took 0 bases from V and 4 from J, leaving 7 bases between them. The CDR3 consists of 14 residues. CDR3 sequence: CASSLSGGNQPQHF. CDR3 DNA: TGTGCCAGCAGTTTATCAGGCGGTAATCAGCCCCAGCATTTT.

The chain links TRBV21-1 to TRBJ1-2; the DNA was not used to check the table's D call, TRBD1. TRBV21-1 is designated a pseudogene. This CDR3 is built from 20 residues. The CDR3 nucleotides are TGTGCCAGCAGCAAAGCCTCCAAGCTTCGGGGCCGGGACAGGGAAGAAGGCTACACCTTC. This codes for CASSKASKLRGRDREEGYTF.

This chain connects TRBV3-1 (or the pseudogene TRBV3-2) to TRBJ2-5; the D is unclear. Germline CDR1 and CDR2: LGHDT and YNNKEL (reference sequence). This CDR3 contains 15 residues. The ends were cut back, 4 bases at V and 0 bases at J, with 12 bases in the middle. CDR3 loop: CASSPKTWYQETQYF. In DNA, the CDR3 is TGTGCCAGCAGCCCGAAGACTTGGTACCAAGAGACCCAGTACTTC.

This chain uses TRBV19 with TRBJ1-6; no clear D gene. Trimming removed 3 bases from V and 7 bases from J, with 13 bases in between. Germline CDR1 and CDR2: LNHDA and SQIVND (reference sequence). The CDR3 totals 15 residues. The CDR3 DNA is TGTGCCAGTAGTATCCCCGGGGTGAGGAATTCACCCCTCCACTTT. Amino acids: CASSIPGVRNSPLHF.

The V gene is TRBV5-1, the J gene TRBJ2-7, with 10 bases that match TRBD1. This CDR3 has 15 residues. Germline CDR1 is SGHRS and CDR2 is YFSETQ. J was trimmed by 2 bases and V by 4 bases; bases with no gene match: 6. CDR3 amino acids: CASSVSGTGAYEQYF. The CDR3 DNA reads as TGCGCCAGCAGCGTCTCCGGGACAGGGGCCTACGAGCAGTACTTC.

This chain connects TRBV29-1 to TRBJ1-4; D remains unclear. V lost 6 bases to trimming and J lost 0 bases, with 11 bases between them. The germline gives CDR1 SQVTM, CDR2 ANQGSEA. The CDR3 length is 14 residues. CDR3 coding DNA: TGCAGCGTGGCGGATCGCTCAACTAATGAAAAACTGTTTTTT. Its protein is CSVADRSTNEKLFF.

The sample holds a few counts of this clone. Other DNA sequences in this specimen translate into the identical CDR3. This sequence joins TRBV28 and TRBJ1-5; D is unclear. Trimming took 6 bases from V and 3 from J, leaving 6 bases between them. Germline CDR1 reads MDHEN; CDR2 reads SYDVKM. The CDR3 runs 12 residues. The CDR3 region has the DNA TGTGCCAGCAGGGGCCCCAATCAGCCCCAGCATTTT. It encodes CASRGPNQPQHF.

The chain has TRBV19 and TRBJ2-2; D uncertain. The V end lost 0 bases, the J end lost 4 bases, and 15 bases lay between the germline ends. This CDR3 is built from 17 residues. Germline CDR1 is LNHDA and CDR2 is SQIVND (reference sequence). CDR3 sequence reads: CASSIDSVRPVTGELFF. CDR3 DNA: TGTGCCAGTAGTATAGATTCCGTGAGGCCGGTCACCGGGGAGCTGTTTTTT.

CDR3: CASSTRQGAVANSPLHF. The CDR3 DNA reads TGTGCCAGCAGTACCCGACAGGGGGCCGTTGCTAATTCACCCCTCCACTTT. V gene TRBV27 combines with J gene TRBJ1-6; 10 nucleotides line up with TRBD1. This CDR3 is 17 amino acids long. Germline V gene data show CDR1 as MNHEY and CDR2 as SMNVEV (reference sequence). V gave up 5 bases and J gave up 6 bases; unmatched junction bases: 10.

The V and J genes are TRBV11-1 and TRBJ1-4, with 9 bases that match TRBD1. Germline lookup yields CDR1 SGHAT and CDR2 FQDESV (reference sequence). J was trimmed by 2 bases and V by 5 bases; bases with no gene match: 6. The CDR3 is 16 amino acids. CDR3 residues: CASSPQGAGTNEKLFF. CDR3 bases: TGTGCCAGCAGCCCACAGGGGGCTGGGACTAATGAAAAACTGTTTTTT.

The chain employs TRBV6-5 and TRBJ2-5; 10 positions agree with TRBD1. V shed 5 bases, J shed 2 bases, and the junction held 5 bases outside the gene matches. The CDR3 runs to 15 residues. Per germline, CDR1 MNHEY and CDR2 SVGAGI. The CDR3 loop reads CASSRTGGDQETQYF. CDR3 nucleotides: TGTGCCAGCAGTCGGACAGGGGGTGATCAAGAGACCCAGTACTTC.

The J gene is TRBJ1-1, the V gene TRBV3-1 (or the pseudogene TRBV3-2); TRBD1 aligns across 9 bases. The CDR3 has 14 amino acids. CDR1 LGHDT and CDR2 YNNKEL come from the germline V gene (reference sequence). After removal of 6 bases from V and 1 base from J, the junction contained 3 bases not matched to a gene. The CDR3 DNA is TGTGCCAGCAGGGGACAGGGTTCGAACACTGAAGCTTTCTTT. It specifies CASRGQGSNTEAFF.

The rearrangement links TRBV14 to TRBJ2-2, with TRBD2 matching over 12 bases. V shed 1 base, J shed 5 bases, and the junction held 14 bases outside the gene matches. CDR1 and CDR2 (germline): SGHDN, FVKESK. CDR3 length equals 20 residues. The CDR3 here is CASSQAPTSGGRGGTGELFF. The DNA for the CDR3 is TGTGCCAGCAGCCAAGCTCCGACTAGCGGGGGCAGAGGGGGGACCGGGGAGCTGTTTTTT.

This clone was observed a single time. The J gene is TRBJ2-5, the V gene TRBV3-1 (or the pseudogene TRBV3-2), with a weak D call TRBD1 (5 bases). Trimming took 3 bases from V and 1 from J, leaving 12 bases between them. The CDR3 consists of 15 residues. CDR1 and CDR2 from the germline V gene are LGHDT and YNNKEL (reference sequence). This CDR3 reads CASSHSTDIQETQYF. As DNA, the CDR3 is TGTGCCAGCAGCCATTCGACAGACATCCAAGAGACCCAGTACTTC.

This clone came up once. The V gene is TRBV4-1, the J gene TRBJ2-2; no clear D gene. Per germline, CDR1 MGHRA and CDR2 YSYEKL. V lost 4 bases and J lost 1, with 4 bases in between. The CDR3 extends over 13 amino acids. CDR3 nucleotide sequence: TGCGCCAGCAGCCTCGTGAACACCGGGGAGCTGTTTTTT. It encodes CASSLVNTGELFF.

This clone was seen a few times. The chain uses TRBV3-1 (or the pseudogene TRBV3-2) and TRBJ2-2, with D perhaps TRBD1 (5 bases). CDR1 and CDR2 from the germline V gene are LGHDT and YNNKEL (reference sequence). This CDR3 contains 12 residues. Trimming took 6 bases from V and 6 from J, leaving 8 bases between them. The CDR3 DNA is TGTGCCAGCAGGCAGGGTCCCGGGGAGCTGTTTTTT. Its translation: CASRQGPGELFF.

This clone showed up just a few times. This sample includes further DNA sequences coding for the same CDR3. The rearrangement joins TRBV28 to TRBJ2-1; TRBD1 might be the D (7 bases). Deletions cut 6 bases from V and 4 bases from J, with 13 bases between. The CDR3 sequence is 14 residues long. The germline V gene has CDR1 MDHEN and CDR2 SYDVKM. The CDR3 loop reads CASSPTGRYNEQFF. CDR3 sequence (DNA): TGTGCCAGCAGCCCGACAGGGAGGTACAATGAGCAGTTCTTC.

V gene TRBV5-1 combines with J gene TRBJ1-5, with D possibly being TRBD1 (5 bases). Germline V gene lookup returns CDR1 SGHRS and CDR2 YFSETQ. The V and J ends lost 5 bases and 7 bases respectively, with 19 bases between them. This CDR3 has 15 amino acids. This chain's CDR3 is CASSVSAGAGQPQHF. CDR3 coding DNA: TGCGCCAGCAGTGTAAGCGCCGGGGCGGGGCAGCCCCAGCATTTT.

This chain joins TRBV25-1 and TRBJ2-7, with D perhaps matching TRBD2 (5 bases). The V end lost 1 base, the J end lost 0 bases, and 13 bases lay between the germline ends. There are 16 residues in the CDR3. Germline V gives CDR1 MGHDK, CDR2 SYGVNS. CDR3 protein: CASSELEGRSSYEQYF. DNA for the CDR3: TGTGCCAGCAGTGAATTAGAGGGCCGTAGCTCCTACGAGCAGTACTTC.

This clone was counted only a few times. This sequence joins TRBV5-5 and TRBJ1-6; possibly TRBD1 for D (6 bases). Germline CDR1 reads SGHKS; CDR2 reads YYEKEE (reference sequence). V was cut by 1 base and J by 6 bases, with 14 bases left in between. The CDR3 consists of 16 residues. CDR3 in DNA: TGTGCCAGCAGCTTGTTAGGGACAACCATTAATTCACCCCTCCACTTT. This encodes CASSLLGTTINSPLHF.

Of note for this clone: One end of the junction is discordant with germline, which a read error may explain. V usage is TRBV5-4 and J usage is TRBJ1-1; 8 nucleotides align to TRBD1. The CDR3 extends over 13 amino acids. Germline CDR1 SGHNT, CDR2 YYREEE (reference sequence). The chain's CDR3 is CASSSQGAHITLF. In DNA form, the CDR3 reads TGTGCCAGCAGCTCTCAGGGGGCCCACATTACGCTCTTT.